Shown below are 29 T cell receptor beta chains from a single sample sequenced in a study of OX40 agonist ivuxolimab in advanced cancers. TCRdb keeps only in-frame clones here, not all; method: immunoSEQ multiplex PCR. Of about 66,000 clones in the sample, approximately 90% were seen once. Sequencing was performed on CD4+ or CD8+ T cells sorted from blood, taken in a trial of the OX40 agonist ivuxolimab. The origin of the receptors is an adult with an advanced solid tumor such as melanoma, head and neck, liver or kidney cancer.

This chain uses TRBV28 with TRBJ1-2; D remains ambiguous. The CDR3 totals 11 residues. Deletions cut 8 bases from V and 5 bases from J, with 9 bases between. CDR1 is MDHEN, CDR2 SYDVKM, per germline. The CDR3 is CASVSEYGYTF. CDR3 DNA: TGTGCCAGCGTAAGCGAATATGGCTACACCTTC.

The chain joins TRBV7-8 to TRBJ2-7; the D gene is possibly TRBD1 (5 bases). The CDR3 contains 14 residues. V lost 1 base and J 3 bases, leaving 10 bases between the germline ends. From germline, CDR1 is SGHVS and CDR2 FQNEAQ. The CDR3 sequence is CASSLGDRDYEQYF. The CDR3 region has the DNA TGTGCCAGCAGCTTAGGAGACAGAGACTACGAGCAGTACTTC. Filled out from reference TRBV7-8 and TRBJ2-7, the complete variable domain reads GAGVSQSPRYKVAKRGQDVALRCDPISGHVSLFWYQQALGQGPEFLTYFQNEAQLDKSGLPSDRFFAERPEGSVSTLKIQRTQQEDSAVYLCASSLGDRDYEQYFGPGTRLTVT.

J is TRBJ1-2 and V is TRBV6-5; TRBD1 matches at 10 bases. The CDR3 spans 16 residues. Germline loops: CDR1 MNHEY, CDR2 SVGAGI. Losses at the gene ends were 0 bases for V and 4 bases for J; bases not matched to a gene: 5. The CDR3, as DNA: TGTGCCAGCAGTTACTCGAGGACAGGGGGTCCCTATGGCTACACCTTC. It encodes CASSYSRTGGPYGYTF.

The gene calls are TRBV2 and TRBJ2-2; 9 positions match TRBD1. This CDR3 has 17 amino acids. V lost 9 bases and J lost 1; bases outside the gene matches: 12. CDR1 SNHLY and CDR2 FYNNEI come from the germline V gene. In nucleotides, the CDR3 is TGTGCCAGATTCGGAGGACAGGGGACGTTGAACACCGGGGAGCTGTTTTTT. This gives the protein CARFGGQGTLNTGELFF.

This chain uses TRBV29-1 with TRBJ2-7; 9 nucleotides align to TRBD1. CDR1 is SQVTM and CDR2 is ANQGSEA in the germline V gene. J gave up 3 bases and V 3 bases, and 15 bases lay outside the gene matches. There are 17 residues in the CDR3. The CDR3, as DNA: TGCAGCGTTGAGGGGGCCCCCCGTGGGACAGGGTTCTACGAGCAGTACTTC. Translated, it gives CSVEGAPRGTGFYEQYF.

The gene calls are TRBV18 and TRBJ2-1; TRBD2 aligns across 14 bases. J was trimmed by 7 bases and V by 6 bases; bases with no gene match: 5. The germline CDR1 and CDR2 sequences are KGHSH and LQKENI. This CDR3 comprises 15 residues. This CDR3 reads CASSLGLAGVNEQFF. The CDR3 DNA follows: TGTGCCAGCTCGTTGGGACTAGCGGGAGTGAATGAGCAGTTCTTC.

This chain joins TRBV7-6 and TRBJ2-5; D is undetermined. The CDR3 is 15 residues long. The V end was cut by 4 bases, the J end by 5 bases, with 17 bases between. Per germline, CDR1 SGHVS and CDR2 FNYEAQ. The CDR3 region is CASSSGRKPWETQYF. CDR3 sequence (DNA): TGTGCCAGCAGCTCCGGTCGGAAGCCTTGGGAGACCCAGTACTTC.

This rearrangement joins TRBV2 to TRBJ1-5; D perhaps matches TRBD1 (5 bases). The CDR3 extends over 15 amino acids. Deletions cut 2 bases from V and 7 bases from J, with 15 bases between. Germline V gives CDR1 SNHLY, CDR2 FYNNEI. The CDR3 DNA reads TGTGCCAGCAGTGAAAGGGGACTGGGGGGGCAGCCCCAGCATTTT. It yields the protein CASSERGLGGQPQHF.

The V gene is TRBV7-2, the J gene TRBJ2-2, with 12 bases matching TRBD2. Germline CDR1 and CDR2: SGHTA and FQGNSA. The CDR3 length is 16 residues. Losses at the gene ends were 2 bases for V and 5 bases for J; bases not matched to a gene: 3. The CDR3 spells CASSLLAGGRTGELFF. DNA for the CDR3: TGTGCCAGCAGCTTACTAGCGGGAGGGCGGACCGGGGAGCTGTTTTTT.

The DNA for the CDR3 is TGTGCCAGCAGCTTCGGGGGGTTTGACACTGAAGCTTTCTTT. Protein product: CASSFGGFDTEAFF. The J gene is TRBJ1-1, the V gene TRBV7-9; D is possibly TRBD1 (5 bases). Germline CDR1 and CDR2: SEHNR and FQNEAQ (reference sequence). The V and J ends lost 3 bases and 3 bases respectively, with 11 bases between them. The CDR3 has 14 residues. Together with reference TRBV7-9 and TRBJ1-1, the CDR3 gives the full variable domain: DTGVSQNPRHKITKRGQNVTFRCDPISEHNRLYWYRQTLGQGPEFLTYFQNEAQLEKSRLLSDRFSAERPKGSFSTLEIQRTEQGDSAMYLCASSFGGFDTEAFFGQGTRLTVV.

V is TRBV5-4 and J is TRBJ1-1; 9 bases match TRBD1. With V trimmed by 3 bases and J by 1 base, 4 bases remained unmatched. From germline, CDR1 is SGHNT and CDR2 YYREEE (reference sequence). The CDR3 consists of 15 residues. The CDR3 region is CASSSPDRGNTEAFF. The CDR3 bases are TGTGCCAGCAGCTCCCCGGACAGGGGGAACACTGAAGCTTTCTTT.

The chain uses TRBV9 and TRBJ1-1; D is ambiguous. The V and J ends lost 6 bases and 6 bases respectively, with 15 bases between them. Germline loops: CDR1 SGDLS, CDR2 YYNGEE. CDR3 length: 13 amino acids. CDR3 nucleotides: TGTGCCAGCATGTCAGACTACATCGCTGAAGCTTTCTTT. Translation gives CASMSDYIAEAFF.

CDR3 DNA sequence: TGCGCCAGCAGCTTGGGGTCGGGCTATGAGCAGTTCTTC. It is translated as CASSLGSGYEQFF. The chain carries TRBV5-1 and TRBJ2-1, with D uncertain. V dropped 0 bases and J dropped 8 bases, with 9 bases sitting between them. This CDR3 has 13 residues. From germline, CDR1 is SGHRS and CDR2 YFSETQ.

V usage is TRBV9 and J usage is TRBJ2-2, with D possibly being TRBD1 or TRBD2 (5 bases each). CDR3 length equals 15 residues. Germline V lookup: CDR1 SGDLS, CDR2 YYNGEE. The ends were cut back, 6 bases at V and 2 bases at J, with 14 bases in the middle. The CDR3 here is CASNQGGHNTGELFF. The CDR3 DNA follows: TGTGCCAGCAATCAAGGAGGACACAACACCGGGGAGCTGTTTTTT.

V gene TRBV6-5 combines with J gene TRBJ1-2; D is ambiguous. CDR3 size: 14 residues. CDR1 and CDR2 (germline): MNHEY, SVGAGI. Trimming pared 7 bases from V and 2 bases from J, leaving 14 bases between. The CDR3 DNA reads TGTGCCAGCAAACGAGACGGACCAAACTATGGCTACACCTTC. Its protein product is CASKRDGPNYGYTF.

The chain couples TRBV9 to TRBJ2-2; 9 nucleotides agree with TRBD2. V gave up 4 bases and J gave up 0 bases; unmatched junction bases: 13. The germline CDR1 and CDR2 sequences are SGDLS and YYNGEE. CDR3 length: 19 residues. CDR3 coding DNA: TGTGCCAGCAGCTTAGTACCCGCTAGCGGGACCACGAACACCGGGGAGCTGTTTTTT. Translation: CASSLVPASGTTNTGELFF. The full variable domain, rest sourced from reference TRBV9 and TRBJ2-2, is DSGVTQTPKHLITATGQRVTLRCSPRSGDLSVYWYQQSLDQGLQFLIQYYNGEERAKGNILERFSAQQFPDLHSELNLSSLELGDSALYFCASSLVPASGTTNTGELFFGEGSRLTVL.

V and J are TRBV2 and TRBJ2-6, with 7 bases lining up with TRBD2. The germline gives CDR1 SNHLY, CDR2 FYNNEI. V lost 0 bases, J lost 3 bases, and 5 bases stayed unmatched. The CDR3 is 17 residues long. For the CDR3, the DNA is TGTGCCAGCAGTGAAGCGCGGGGGTTGGGTGGGGCCAACGTCCTGACTTTC. The encoded protein is CASSEARGLGGANVLTF. Together with reference TRBV2 and TRBJ2-6, the CDR3 gives the full variable domain: EPEVTQTPSHQVTQMGQEVILRCVPISNHLYFYWYRQILGQKVEFLVSFYNNEISEKSEIFDDQFSVERPDGSNFTLKIRSTKLEDSAMYFCASSEARGLGGANVLTFGAGSRLTVL.

The chain recombines TRBV6-5 with TRBJ2-5, with a tentative D call TRBD1 (6 bases). The V gene lost 6 bases and the J gene lost 6 bases, with 20 bases spanning the gap. The germline CDR1 and CDR2 sequences are MNHEY and SVGAGI. This CDR3 is 15 amino acids long. CDR3: CASRSIRGFPKTQYF. In DNA form, the CDR3 reads TGTGCCAGCAGATCAATCAGGGGATTCCCAAAGACCCAGTACTTC.

This clone was seen a handful of times. This chain connects TRBV27 to TRBJ1-6, with unresolved D. V lost 5 bases and J 1 base, leaving 12 bases between the germline ends. The CDR3 has 16 residues. Germline-derived CDR1 and CDR2 are MNHEY and SMNVEV (reference sequence). CDR3 sequence: CASSRTSSSYNSPLHF. The DNA of the CDR3 is TGTGCCAGCAGTCGCACCAGCAGTTCCTATAATTCACCCCTCCACTTT.

CDR3 DNA sequence: TGTGCCAGCAGTGGCGGGACAGGGCTTCATGAAAAACTGTTTTTT. Residues: CASSGGTGLHEKLFF. The rearrangement joins TRBV6-6 to TRBJ1-4; 9 nucleotides agree with TRBD1. Germline trimming cut 5 bases from V and 6 bases from J; bases unmatched to any gene: 7. The CDR3 runs to 15 residues. The germline gives CDR1 MNHNY, CDR2 SVGAGI (reference sequence).

The V call is TRBV14, the J call TRBJ2-1, with D unclear. Germline-derived CDR1 and CDR2 are SGHDN and FVKESK. V was shortened by 0 bases and J by 4 bases, with 10 bases between the two germline ends. CDR3 length equals 15 residues. CDR3 nucleotide sequence: TGTGCCAGCAGCCAAGAATTCCAGGCGTACAATGAGCAGTTCTTC. This gives the protein CASSQEFQAYNEQFF.

The rearrangement joins TRBV10-1 to TRBJ2-4; D tentatively fits TRBD1 or TRBD2 (5 bases each). Germline assignment: CDR1 WNHNN and CDR2 SYGVQD (reference sequence). V was shortened by 4 bases and J by 5 bases, with 12 bases between the two germline ends. CDR3 length: 14 amino acids. The CDR3: CASSATGAENIQYF. CDR3 DNA sequence: TGCGCCAGCAGTGCCACCGGGGCCGAAAACATTCAGTACTTC.

The J gene is TRBJ1-2, the V gene TRBV6-6; a possible D gene is TRBD1 (6 bases). The CDR3 is 14 residues long. Between the trimmed V and J ends, which lost 5 bases and 0 bases, there was a span of 10 bases. The germline V gene has CDR1 MNHNY and CDR2 SVGAGI (reference sequence). CDR3 DNA: TGTGCCAGCAGTAAGGAGGGGGCTAACTATGGCTACACCTTC. Amino acid sequence: CASSKEGANYGYTF.

This sequence joins TRBV9 and TRBJ1-5; maybe TRBD1 (6 bases). The CDR3 has 14 amino acids. Between the trimmed V and J ends, which lost 0 bases and 6 bases, there was a span of 10 bases. CDR1 and CDR2 (germline): SGDLS, YYNGEE. CDR3 sequence (DNA): TGTGCCAGCAGCGTAGCAGGGGAGGGTCAGCCCCAGCATTTT. Its protein is CASSVAGEGQPQHF.

The CDR3 protein is CASSASTSGPDTQYF. CDR3 nucleotides: TGCGCCAGCAGCGCGTCAACTAGCGGCCCAGATACGCAGTATTTT. This chain joins TRBV5-1 and TRBJ2-3; TRBD2 agrees at 8 bases. The CDR3 contains 15 residues. The V segment lost 4 bases and the J segment 4 bases; nucleotides outside the gene matches: 8. Germline CDR1 is SGHRS and CDR2 is YFSETQ.

This clone has only a few counts. This chain links TRBV10-2 with TRBJ1-5; the D is unclear. Per the germline V gene, CDR1 is WSHSY and CDR2 is SAAADI. The CDR3 loop spans 14 amino acids. V shed 6 bases and J shed 5 bases, with 14 bases lying between them. This CDR3 reads CASSELGFHQPQHF. As DNA, the CDR3 is TGCGCCAGCAGCGAGCTAGGGTTTCATCAGCCCCAGCATTTT.

The chain links TRBV6-6 to TRBJ2-3; 7 bases fit TRBD2. The CDR3 has 15 residues. V trimming: 8 bases; J trimming: 2 bases; junction bases outside the gene matches: 10. Germline CDR1 is MNHNY and CDR2 is SVGAGI (reference sequence). CDR3 coding DNA: TGTGCCAGCGGGGTTGGGGCGGGAGCCACAGATACGCAGTATTTT. This translates into CASGVGAGATDTQYF.

The rearrangement uses TRBV6-1 and TRBJ1-5, with D possibly matching TRBD1 (5 bases). The CDR3 length is 15 residues. Germline-derived CDR1 and CDR2 are MNHNS and SASEGT. Trimming pared 5 bases from V and 0 bases from J, leaving 11 bases between. The CDR3, as DNA: TGTGCCAGCAGTCCTCAGGGAAATAGCAATCAGCCCCAGCATTTT. It yields the protein CASSPQGNSNQPQHF.

Turning to this clone: At one end, the junction sequence differs from germline, possibly due to a read error. The same CDR3 arises from other DNA sequences in this sample as well. This rearrangement joins TRBV5-5 to TRBJ2-2; the match to TRBD2 covers 8 bases. The CDR3 has 14 amino acids. The V gene's germline CDR1 is SGHKS and CDR2 YYEKEE (reference sequence). The CDR3 sequence: CASSLLAGTGELFF. CDR3 coding DNA: TGTGCCAGCAGCTTGTTAGCGGGAACCGGGGAACTGTTTTTT. Drawing the rest from reference TRBV5-5 and TRBJ2-2, the complete variable domain is DAGVTQSPTHLIKTRGQQVTLRCSPISGHKSVSWYQQVLGQGPQFIFQYYEKEERGRGNFPDRFSARQFPNYSSELNVNALLLGDSALYLCASSLLAGTGELFFGEGSRLTVL.